The clone carrying this TCR beta chain was recorded many times. What it binds is unknown. The data stem from a study of T cells in Graves' hyperthyroidism and ophthalmopathy. Whole-study findings and limits: Ophthalmopathy was separated from stable hyperthyroidism by a 13 V-J model. Most thyroid clonotypes expanded above 0.001 appeared in blood too.

Authors of the study amplified TCR beta CDR3 regions from RNA transcripts. First-round RT-PCR of the TCR CDR3 relied on the HTBI primer set. MiXCR was run by TCRdb on the multiplex PCR reads, yielding one entry per CDR3 protein. The data contain roughly 560,000 distinct CDR3 sequences, 14% to 15% of them singletons. This CDR3 region has 13 residues. V lost 6 bases to trimming and J lost 6 bases; unmatched junction nucleotides: 7. Germline V gene sequence: CDR1 SNHLY, CDR2 FYNNEI. The chain recombines TRBV2 with TRBJ1-1; 7 nucleotides line up with TRBD1. The receptor's source is a woman in her forties with Graves' ophthalmopathy. Sequenced material: blood. The CDR3: CASRVITGAEAFF. The CDR3 DNA reads as TGTGCCAGCAGAGTAATTACAGGGGCTGAAGCTTTCTTT. The variable domain in full, completed from reference TRBV2 and TRBJ1-1, reads EPEVTQTPSHQVTQMGQEVILRCVPISNHLYFYWYRQILGQKVEFLVSFYNNEISEKSEIFDDQFSVERPDGSNFTLKIRSTKLEDSAMYFCASRVITGAEAFFGQGTRLTVV.